This entry describes one T cell receptor (beta chain). Its antigen is unknown. This sample is drawn from a study of CXCR3-negative and CXCR3-positive naive CD8 T cells. CDR3 length: 12 residues. Germline V CDR1 and CDR2: SQVTM, ANQGSEA. Libraries of TRB cDNA were made by 5' RACE and carried UMIs. For each CDR3 protein, TCRdb gives one entry from its re-call of the 5' RACE reads, without DNA. With around 90,000 distinct CDR3 sequences in the sample, the ten largest clones hold about 1%. Points from the study as a whole: Memory cells differed in TRBV-TRBJ usage, but naive CXCR3-negative and CXCR3-positive cells had similar usage. Much lower diversity was found in memory CD8+ cells, while both naive subsets had comparably high diversity. When CXCR3-positive naive cells were set against CXCR3-negative naive cells, the former had more hydrophobic TRB CDR3s.

Sequencing was performed on naive CXCR3- CD8+ T cells from blood. Described subset: CD45RO-CCR7+CD27+CD95- naive CD8+ T cells lacking CXCR3 (TNR3-). This chain uses TRBV29-1 with TRBJ1-1; TCRdb designates TRBD1, a call that cannot be tested without DNA. The TCR originated in a human donor in good health. Some clones in this sample may be carry-over from other donors' samples. This CDR3 is CSAIQGAAEAFF.